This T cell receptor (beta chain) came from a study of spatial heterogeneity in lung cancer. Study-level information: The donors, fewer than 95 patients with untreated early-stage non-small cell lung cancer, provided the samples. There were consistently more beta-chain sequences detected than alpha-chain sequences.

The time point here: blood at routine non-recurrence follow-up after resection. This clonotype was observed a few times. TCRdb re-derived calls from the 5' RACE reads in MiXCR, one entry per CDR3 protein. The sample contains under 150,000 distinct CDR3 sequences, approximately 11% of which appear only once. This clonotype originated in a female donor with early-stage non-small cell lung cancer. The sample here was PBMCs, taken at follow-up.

CDR3 residues: CASSGLANYEQYF. The CDR3 DNA follows: TGTGCCAGTTCGGGACTAGCGAACTACGAGCAGTACTTC. The rearrangement links TRBV6-2 or TRBV6-3 to TRBJ2-7; 10 nucleotides match TRBD2. V lost 9 bases to trimming and J lost 3 bases; unmatched junction nucleotides: 5. CDR1 and CDR2 (germline): MNHEY, SVGEGT. The CDR3 runs 13 residues.